The rows below give T cell receptor beta chains drawn from one sample of a study of T cell responses to AZD1222 COVID-19 vaccine. Only in-frame clones appear in the TCRdb table, and some are missing; sequencing was by immunoSEQ multiplex PCR. The sample has around 130,000 clones, 86% seen once; the top ten hold 10% to 15%. Material: peripheral blood, obtained on day 0 of AZD1222 vaccination. The receptors come from an adult in good health. The CDR3 runs from the conserved cysteine through the conserved F or W. A D gene is named only where the DNA matches it firmly. Only some rows state a clone size, as once, few, many or a class for expanded clones.

v_call: TRBV27
j_call: TRBJ2-3
d_call: TRBD2
clone_size: NA
cdr3_nt: TGTGCCAGCAGTTGGGCGCTAGCGGGAGGGCCGCCAGATACGCAGTATTTT
cdr3_aa: CASSWALAGGPPDTQYF

v_call: TRBV28
j_call: TRBJ2-7
d_call: TRBD2
clone_size: NA
cdr3_nt: TGTGCCAGCAGTTCGGGACTAGTGACCTCCTACGAGCAGTACTTC
cdr3_aa: CASSSGLVTSYEQYF

v_call: TRBV19
j_call: TRBJ1-1
d_call: TRBD1
clone_size: NA
cdr3_nt: TGTGCCAGTAGTACCCCGGGGCAGGGGGTCGGGAACACTGAAGCTTTCTTT
cdr3_aa: CASSTPGQGVGNTEAFF

v_call: TRBV2
j_call: TRBJ1-1
d_call: NA
clone_size: NA
cdr3_nt: TGTGCCAGCACCTCGGACAGCTGGAACACTGAAGCTTTCTTT
cdr3_aa: CASTSDSWNTEAFF

v_call: TRBV7-9
j_call: TRBJ1-1
d_call: NA
clone_size: once
cdr3_nt: TGTGCCAGCAGCGAGGGAGGCAGGGCTACTGAAGCTTTCTTT
cdr3_aa: CASSEGGRATEAFF

v_call: TRBV27
j_call: TRBJ1-6
d_call: NA
clone_size: NA
cdr3_nt: TGTGCCAGCACCTCACCCCCCTCACCCCTCCACTTT
cdr3_aa: CASTSPPSPLHF

v_call: TRBV19
j_call: TRBJ1-3
d_call: NA
clone_size: NA
cdr3_nt: TGTGCCAGTAGTATGGCCCTCGGGACATCCGGCAGAAACACCATATATTTT
cdr3_aa: CASSMALGTSGRNTIYF

v_call: TRBV9
j_call: TRBJ2-5
d_call: NA
clone_size: NA
cdr3_nt: TGTGCCAGCAGCGTAGCGGGAGCTTGGGAGACCCAGTACTTC
cdr3_aa: CASSVAGAWETQYF

v_call: TRBV27
j_call: TRBJ2-7
d_call: TRBD1
clone_size: NA
cdr3_nt: TGTGCCAGCAGCCCAGACAGGGCGTCTACCTACGAGCAGTACTTC
cdr3_aa: CASSPDRASTYEQYF

v_call: TRBV10-3
j_call: TRBJ1-1
d_call: TRBD1
clone_size: NA
cdr3_nt: TGTGCCATCACAGGACAGGATAAAACTGAAGCTTTCTTT
cdr3_aa: CAITGQDKTEAFF

v_call: TRBV10-2
j_call: TRBJ1-5
d_call: NA
clone_size: NA
cdr3_nt: TGCGCCAGCAGTGACACTGGGTTGTTGCAGCCCCAGCATTTT
cdr3_aa: CASSDTGLLQPQHF

v_call: TRBV18
j_call: TRBJ1-1
d_call: TRBD1
clone_size: NA
cdr3_nt: TGTGCCAGCTCACTACGGACAGGGTCGGACACTGAAGCTTTCTTT
cdr3_aa: CASSLRTGSDTEAFF

v_call: TRBV27
j_call: TRBJ1-6
d_call: NA
clone_size: NA
cdr3_nt: TGTGCCAGCAGTTTCAACAGGCCTAATTCACCCCTCCACTTT
cdr3_aa: CASSFNRPNSPLHF

v_call: TRBV3-1/TRBV3-2
j_call: TRBJ1-6
d_call: NA
clone_size: NA
cdr3_nt: TGTGCCAGCAGCACGACTCGAAACTATAATTCACCCCTCCACTTT
cdr3_aa: CASSTTRNYNSPLHF

v_call: TRBV14
j_call: TRBJ1-1
d_call: NA
clone_size: NA
cdr3_nt: TGTGCCAGCAGCCAATATAGGGTAATGAACACTGAAGCTTTCTTT
cdr3_aa: CASSQYRVMNTEAFF

v_call: TRBV7-2
j_call: TRBJ2-2
d_call: NA
clone_size: NA
cdr3_nt: TGTGCCAGCAGCTTAGGCCTTAACACCGGGGAGCTGTTTTTT
cdr3_aa: CASSLGLNTGELFF

v_call: TRBV30
j_call: TRBJ1-2
d_call: TRBD1
clone_size: NA
cdr3_nt: TGTGCCTGGAGAGGGACAGGGTCGATCGGTGGCTACACCTTC
cdr3_aa: CAWRGTGSIGGYTF

v_call: TRBV19
j_call: TRBJ1-2
d_call: TRBD1
clone_size: NA
cdr3_nt: TGTGCCAGTAGTTTGACAGGGGACAACTATGGCTACACCTTC
cdr3_aa: CASSLTGDNYGYTF

v_call: TRBV10-3
j_call: TRBJ2-3
d_call: NA
clone_size: NA
cdr3_nt: TGTGCCATCAGTGTACGACTAGAAGCAGATACGCAGTATTTT
cdr3_aa: CAISVRLEADTQYF